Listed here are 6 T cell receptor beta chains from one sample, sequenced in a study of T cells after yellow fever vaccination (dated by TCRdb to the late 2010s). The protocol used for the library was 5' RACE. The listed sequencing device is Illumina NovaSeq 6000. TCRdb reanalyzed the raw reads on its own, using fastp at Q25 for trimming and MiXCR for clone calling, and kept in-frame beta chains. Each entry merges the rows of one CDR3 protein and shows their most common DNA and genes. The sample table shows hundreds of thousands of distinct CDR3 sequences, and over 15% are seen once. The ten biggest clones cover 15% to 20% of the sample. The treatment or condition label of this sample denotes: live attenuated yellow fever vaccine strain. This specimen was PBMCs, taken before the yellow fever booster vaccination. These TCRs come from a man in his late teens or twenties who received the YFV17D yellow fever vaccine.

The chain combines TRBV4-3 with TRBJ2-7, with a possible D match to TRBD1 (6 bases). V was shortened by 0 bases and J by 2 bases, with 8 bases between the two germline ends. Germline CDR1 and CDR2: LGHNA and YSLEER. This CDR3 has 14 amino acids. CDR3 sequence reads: CASSQERDTYEQYV. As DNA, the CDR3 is TGCGCCAGCAGCCAAGAAAGGGACACCTACGAGCAGTACGTC.

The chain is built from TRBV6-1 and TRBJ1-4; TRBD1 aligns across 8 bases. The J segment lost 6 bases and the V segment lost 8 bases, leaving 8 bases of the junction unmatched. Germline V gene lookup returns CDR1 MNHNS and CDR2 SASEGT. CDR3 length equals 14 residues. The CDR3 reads CASDPGQADEKLFF. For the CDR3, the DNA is TGTGCCAGCGATCCGGGACAGGCGGATGAAAAACTGTTTTTT.

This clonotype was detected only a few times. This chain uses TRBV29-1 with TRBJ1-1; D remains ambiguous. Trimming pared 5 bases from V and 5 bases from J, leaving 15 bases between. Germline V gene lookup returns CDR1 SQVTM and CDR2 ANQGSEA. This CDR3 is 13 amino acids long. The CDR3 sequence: CSVREVRGTEAFF. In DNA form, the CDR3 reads TGCAGCGTTAGAGAGGTTCGGGGAACTGAAGCTTTCTTT.

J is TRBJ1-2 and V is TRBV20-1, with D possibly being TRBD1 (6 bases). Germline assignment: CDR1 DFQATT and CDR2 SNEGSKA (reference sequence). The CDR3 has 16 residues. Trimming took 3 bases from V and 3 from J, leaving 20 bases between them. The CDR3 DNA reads TGCAGTGCTAGGGGGGCCGCCGTGGATAGGGACTATGGCTACACCTTC. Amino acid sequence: CSARGAAVDRDYGYTF.

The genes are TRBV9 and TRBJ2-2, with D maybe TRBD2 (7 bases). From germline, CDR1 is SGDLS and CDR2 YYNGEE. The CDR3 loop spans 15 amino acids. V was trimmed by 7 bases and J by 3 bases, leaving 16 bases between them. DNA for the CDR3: TGTGCCAGCGGGGGGGGGCAGGCGTACACCGGGGAGCTGTTTTTT. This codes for CASGGGQAYTGELFF. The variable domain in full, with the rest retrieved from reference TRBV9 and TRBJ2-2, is DSGVTQTPKHLITATGQRVTLRCSPRSGDLSVYWYQQSLDQGLQFLIQYYNGEERAKGNILERFSAQQFPDLHSELNLSSLELGDSALYFCASGGGQAYTGELFFGEGSRLTVL.

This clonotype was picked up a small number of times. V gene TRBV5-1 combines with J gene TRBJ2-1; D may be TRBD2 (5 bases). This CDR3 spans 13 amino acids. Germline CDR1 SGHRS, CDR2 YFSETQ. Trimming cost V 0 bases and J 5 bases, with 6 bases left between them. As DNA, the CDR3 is TGCGCCAGCAGCTTGGGGCGGGACAATGAGCAGTTCTTC. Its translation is CASSLGRDNEQFF.